Shown below are 28 T cell receptor beta chains from a single sample sequenced in a study of blood T cell repertoires in COVID-19. TCRdb's table, derived via immunoSEQ multiplex PCR, lists solely in-frame clones and lacks some. The sample contains approximately 120,000 clones, around four fifths of which appear only once. Sequencing was performed on peripheral blood. The receptors shown here come from a woman aged 55-70 years with acute or convalescent COVID-19.

V and J are TRBV6-6 and TRBJ2-2; D may be TRBD2 (6 bases). Germline V lookup: CDR1 MNHNY, CDR2 SVGAGI (reference sequence). Trimming stripped 8 bases from V and 7 bases from J, with 17 bases between. This CDR3 region has 14 residues. The CDR3 coding sequence is TGTGCCAGCCGGGACTCAAGTCTAGGCGGGGAGCTGTTTTTT. It specifies CASRDSSLGGELFF.

The chain couples TRBV5-1 to TRBJ1-1; 8 nucleotides line up with TRBD1. V shed 0 bases, J shed 7 bases, and the junction held 5 bases outside the gene matches. Germline CDR1 reads SGHRS; CDR2 reads YFSETQ. The CDR3 spans 14 residues. The DNA for the CDR3 is TGCGCCAGCAGCTTGGGGGGGACAGGCATTGAAGCTTTCTTT. This sequence encodes CASSLGGTGIEAFF.

The rearrangement joins TRBV15 to TRBJ1-5; D not resolved. The CDR3 spans 14 residues. CDR1 and CDR2 (germline): LNHNV, YYDKDF (reference sequence). The V gene lost 0 bases and the J gene lost 2 bases, with 5 bases spanning the gap. CDR3 coding DNA: TGTGCCACCAGCAGAGAAGGAGGCAATCAGCCCCAGCATTTT. Encoded protein: CATSREGGNQPQHF.

The chain couples TRBV28 to TRBJ2-5; TRBD1 might be the D (6 bases). Trimming shortened V by 4 bases and J by 5 bases, and 20 bases separated the two germline ends. The CDR3 sequence is 16 residues long. Germline V gene lookup returns CDR1 MDHEN and CDR2 SYDVKM. The DNA of the CDR3 is TGTGCCAGCAGTTCTCGGGTGCCAAGTCAGGGGGAGACCCAGTACTTC. Protein product: CASSSRVPSQGETQYF.

The chain recombines TRBV9 with TRBJ2-7; 9 nucleotides match TRBD2. J was trimmed by 6 bases and V by 0 bases; bases with no gene match: 7. Germline V CDR1 and CDR2: SGDLS, YYNGEE. The CDR3 consists of 15 residues. The CDR3 bases are TGTGCCAGCAGCGTAGATAGCGGGAGAAGTACCGAGCAGTACTTC. This sequence encodes CASSVDSGRSTEQYF.

The rearrangement uses TRBV5-6 and TRBJ2-1; 12 nucleotides align to TRBD2. Trimming took 3 bases from V and 5 from J; bases not matched to a gene: 9. This CDR3 has 17 amino acids. Looked up from germline, CDR1 is SGHDT and CDR2 is YYEEEE. The CDR3 coding sequence is TGTGCCAGCAGCTCGCCACTGACTAGCGGGAGCCACAATGAGCAGTTCTTC. Protein sequence: CASSSPLTSGSHNEQFF.

The chain recombines TRBV7-2 with TRBJ2-7; 8 bases agree with TRBD2. V lost 1 base, J lost 3 bases, and 5 bases stayed unmatched. This CDR3 has 15 residues. Germline V lookup: CDR1 SGHTA, CDR2 FQGNSA. Here the CDR3 reads CASSLGTSGFYEQYF. CDR3 coding DNA: TGTGCCAGCAGCTTAGGTACTAGCGGCTTCTACGAGCAGTACTTC.

V usage is TRBV18 and J usage is TRBJ1-5, with a possible D match to TRBD1 (5 bases). The CDR3 has 16 residues. Trimming left V 4 bases short and J 6 bases short, with 19 bases between. CDR1 is KGHSH, CDR2 LQKENI, per germline. The CDR3 DNA reads as TGTGCCAGCTCACTAAGTGGGGTTGTGGGGCGTCAGCCCCAGCATTTT. This translates into CASSLSGVVGRQPQHF.

This clone was recorded once. The chain employs TRBV5-1 and TRBJ2-7; tentatively, D is TRBD1 (6 bases). V gave up 4 bases and J gave up 0 bases, with 11 bases separating them. CDR1 SGHRS and CDR2 YFSETQ come from the germline V gene. CDR3 length equals 14 residues. The CDR3 coding sequence is TGCGCCAGCAGCCCAAGGGGGAGCTCCTACGAGCAGTACTTC. This codes for CASSPRGSSYEQYF.

The chain combines TRBV10-3 with TRBJ2-1, with 9 bases aligning to TRBD1. Germline lookup yields CDR1 ENHRY and CDR2 SYGVKD. J lost 7 bases, V lost 8 bases, and 15 bases had no gene match. The CDR3 consists of 16 residues. As DNA, the CDR3 is TGTGCCATCGGGGGAACAGGGGGCGCAAGGTCTAATGAGCAGTTCTTC. Translating gives CAIGGTGGARSNEQFF.

The chain joins TRBV7-9 to TRBJ2-1; tentative D call: TRBD1 (6 bases). There are 13 residues in the CDR3. Germline CDR1 reads SEHNR; CDR2 reads FQNEAQ (reference sequence). Trimming left V 8 bases short and J 4 bases short, with 12 bases between. The CDR3 reads CASVGQRYNEQFF. For the CDR3, the DNA is TGTGCCAGCGTAGGACAGCGATACAATGAGCAGTTCTTC.

This clone was picked up one time. The gene calls are TRBV7-9 and TRBJ1-4, with 9 nucleotides matching TRBD1. V trimming: 5 bases; J trimming: 0 bases; junction bases outside the gene matches: 10. Per germline, CDR1 SEHNR and CDR2 FQNEAQ (reference sequence). This CDR3 comprises 18 residues. The DNA for the CDR3 is TGTGCCAGCAGCCAACCTCCGGGACAGGGAACAACTAATGAAAAACTGTTTTTT. This sequence encodes CASSQPPGQGTTNEKLFF.

V and J are TRBV5-5 and TRBJ1-1; 7 positions agree with TRBD1. This CDR3 contains 14 residues. The germline V gene encodes CDR1 SGHKS and CDR2 YYEKEE (reference sequence). V gave up 4 bases and J gave up 3 bases; unmatched junction bases: 6. CDR3 loop: CASSAGGSDTEAFF. The CDR3 region has the DNA TGTGCCAGCAGCGCAGGGGGATCAGACACTGAAGCTTTCTTT.

The rearrangement links TRBV7-8 to TRBJ2-1; possibly TRBD1 for D (5 bases). The V gene's germline CDR1 is SGHVS and CDR2 FQNEAQ. V was clipped by 2 bases and J by 3 bases, with 14 bases between them. The CDR3 is made up of 16 amino acids. The CDR3 reads CASSLRGDPFYNEQFF. Written as DNA, the CDR3 is TGTGCCAGCAGCTTAAGGGGCGACCCTTTCTACAATGAGCAGTTCTTC.

This chain connects TRBV3-1 (or the pseudogene TRBV3-2) to TRBJ2-1, with 12 bases identical to TRBD2. CDR3 length: 19 residues. J gave up 0 bases and V 3 bases, and 9 bases lay outside the gene matches. Germline CDR1 is LGHDT and CDR2 is YNNKEL (reference sequence). Written as DNA, the CDR3 is TGTGCCAGCAGCCACTCGGGACTAGCGGGCCCGAGCTCCTACAATGAGCAGTTCTTC. Translating it yields CASSHSGLAGPSSYNEQFF.

The gene calls are TRBV2 and TRBJ1-4; possibly TRBD1 for D (5 bases). There are 15 residues in the CDR3. Trimming took off 4 bases at V and 8 bases at J, with 17 bases between the two ends. Germline CDR1 and CDR2: SNHLY and FYNNEI. The CDR3 spells CASSGVGQGGEKLFF. The CDR3, as DNA: TGTGCCAGCAGTGGGGTGGGGCAGGGAGGAGAAAAACTGTTTTTT.

CDR3 protein: CASSQEIAASSYNEQFF. In DNA form, the CDR3 reads TGCGCCAGCAGCCAAGAAATAGCGGCGAGCTCCTACAATGAGCAGTTCTTC. The chain is built from TRBV4-1 and TRBJ2-1, with D perhaps TRBD2 (6 bases). CDR1 is MGHRA and CDR2 is YSYEKL in the germline V gene. V dropped 0 bases and J dropped 0 bases, with 12 bases sitting between them. There are 17 residues in the CDR3.

This clone has only one observation. The chain employs TRBV19 and TRBJ2-5; 8 bases are shared with TRBD2. CDR3 length: 17 residues. Per the germline V gene, CDR1 is LNHDA and CDR2 is SQIVND (reference sequence). The V and J ends lost 5 bases and 1 base, in that order; junction bases with no gene match: 12. The CDR3 spells CASSPGLAVSVQETQYF. The CDR3 nucleotides read TGTGCCAGTAGTCCAGGACTAGCCGTTTCGGTCCAAGAGACCCAGTACTTC.

V usage is TRBV30 and J usage is TRBJ1-2, with 12 bases aligning to TRBD1. Looked up from germline, CDR1 is GTSNPN and CDR2 is SVGIG (reference sequence). V shed 8 bases, J shed 7 bases, and the junction held 11 bases outside the gene matches. The CDR3 extends over 14 amino acids. This CDR3 is CAGTGTGGAGGYTF. The CDR3 DNA is TGTGCCGGGACGGGGACAGGGGGCGCCGGTGGCTACACCTTC.

The chain couples TRBV9 to TRBJ1-5; TRBD1 matches at 10 bases. The CDR3 contains 15 residues. Germline assignment: CDR1 SGDLS and CDR2 YYNGEE. The junction had 10 bases not matched to a gene; V was cut back by 4 bases and J by 9 bases. The CDR3 DNA reads TGTGCCAGCAGCCCCGGGACAGGGGCTCCGTGGCCCCAGCATTTT. Translating gives CASSPGTGAPWPQHF.

The chain couples TRBV5-4 to TRBJ1-1; D unclear. The germline V gene encodes CDR1 SGHNT and CDR2 YYREEE (reference sequence). V was cut by 3 bases and J by 1 base, with 7 bases left in between. The CDR3 is 13 amino acids. CDR3 residues: CASSSTANTEAFF. DNA for the CDR3: TGTGCCAGCAGCTCCACAGCGAACACTGAAGCTTTCTTT. Supplemented by reference TRBV5-4 and TRBJ1-1, the full variable domain reads ETGVTQSPTHLIKTRGQQVTLRCSSQSGHNTVSWYQQALGQGPQFIFQYYREEENGRGNFPPRFSGLQFPNYSSELNVNALELDDSALYLCASSSTANTEAFFGQGTRLTVV.

Of note for this clone: Sequence at one end of the junction differs from germline and may be a read error. The DNA for the CDR3 is TGCGCCAGCAGCCCGACAGGGGGCAACAATGAAGCTTTCTTT. Translation gives CASSPTGGNNEAFF. The V call is TRBV5-1, the J call TRBJ1-1; 10 bases are a match to TRBD1. Germline V gene lookup returns CDR1 SGHRS and CDR2 YFSETQ. The CDR3 is 14 amino acids.

CDR3 loop: CASSLAVIAGAFETQYF. DNA for the CDR3: TGCGCCAGCAGCTTGGCCGTGATAGCGGGAGCTTTTGAGACCCAGTACTTC. The chain is built from TRBV5-1 and TRBJ2-5; 9 bases fit TRBD2. The CDR3 has 17 residues. Germline V CDR1 and CDR2: SGHRS, YFSETQ. V lost 0 bases to trimming and J lost 5 bases; unmatched junction nucleotides: 11.

The V call is TRBV18, the J call TRBJ2-7; D perhaps matches TRBD1 (6 bases). This CDR3 has 13 residues. V lost 2 bases and J lost 2, with 7 bases in between. CDR1 and CDR2 (germline): KGHSH, LQKENI. CDR3 nucleotide sequence: TGTGCCAGCTCACCAGGGGGCACCTACGAGCAGTACTTC. This codes for CASSPGGTYEQYF.

V usage is TRBV9 and J usage is TRBJ2-1; 8 bases align to TRBD2. CDR1 is SGDLS and CDR2 is YYNGEE in the germline V gene. The trim removed 3 bases at V and 8 bases at J, leaving 13 bases unmatched. This CDR3 spans 16 amino acids. The CDR3 DNA sequence: TGTGCCAGCAGCGCTCAAGCGGGAGTGGGTCTGGATGAGCAGTTCTTC. It is translated as CASSAQAGVGLDEQFF.

The chain joins TRBV14 to TRBJ2-3; D is unresolved. V lost 2 bases, J lost 0 bases, and 12 bases lay in between. The CDR3 totals 16 residues. CDR1 is SGHDN, CDR2 FVKESK, per germline. The CDR3 is CASSQWLASSTDTQYF. The DNA of the CDR3 is TGTGCCAGCAGCCAATGGTTAGCTTCTAGCACAGATACGCAGTATTTT.

V usage is TRBV19 and J usage is TRBJ1-1; TRBD1 agrees at 11 bases. The J segment lost 8 bases and the V segment lost 3 bases, leaving 5 bases of the junction unmatched. The CDR3 consists of 14 residues. The germline gives CDR1 LNHDA, CDR2 SQIVND (reference sequence). The CDR3 spells CASSIRTGGKEAFF. DNA for the CDR3: TGTGCCAGTAGTATTAGGACAGGGGGCAAGGAAGCTTTCTTT.

The rearrangement uses TRBV3-1 (or the pseudogene TRBV3-2) and TRBJ1-1, with TRBD1 matching 7 bases. Germline trimming cut 3 bases from V and 4 bases from J; bases unmatched to any gene: 2. CDR3 length equals 13 residues. Germline CDR1 reads LGHDT; CDR2 reads YNNKEL (reference sequence). The CDR3 loop reads CASSQGQFTEAFF. For the CDR3, the DNA is TGTGCCAGCAGCCAGGGACAGTTCACTGAAGCTTTCTTT.